These 13 T cell receptor beta chains were all obtained from the same sample, sequenced in a study of CD8 T cells in Susac syndrome. Random hexamers primed reverse transcription of about 0.5 to 1 ug RNA. TCRdb analysed the immunoSEQ multiplex PCR reads with MiXCR anew, one entry per CDR3 protein. Of hundreds of thousands of distinct CDR3 sequences in the sample, about 85% are singletons; the top ten hold approximately 0.12%. Sequencing was carried out using CD8+ T cells from PBMCs. The source is a human donor with multiple sclerosis.

This sequence joins TRBV27 and TRBJ2-1; D not certain. The CDR3 is 11 residues long. The germline V and J ends were trimmed by 2 bases and 12 bases, with 8 bases remaining between them. Germline CDR1 reads MNHEY; CDR2 reads SMNVEV (reference sequence). The CDR3 region has the DNA TGTGCCAGCAGTTTAGGGCCTCGGCAGTTCTTC. Protein sequence: CASSLGPRQFF.

The V and J genes are TRBV28 and TRBJ2-2; 9 nucleotides align to TRBD1. V lost 9 bases, J lost 2 bases, and 4 bases stayed unmatched. This CDR3 region has 14 residues. Per the germline V gene, CDR1 is MDHEN and CDR2 is SYDVKM. CDR3 amino acids: CASGQGTNTGELFF. CDR3 in DNA: TGTGCCAGTGGACAGGGGACAAACACCGGGGAGCTGTTTTTT.

The V call is TRBV28, the J call TRBJ2-7, with TRBD2 as a possible D gene (5 bases). The germline CDR1 and CDR2 sequences are MDHEN and SYDVKM. V was shortened by 6 bases and J by 2 bases, with 14 bases between the two germline ends. This CDR3 region has 14 residues. DNA of the CDR3: TGTGCCAGCAGCTCAGAGGGATTTCCCTACGAGCAGTACTTC. It yields the protein CASSSEGFPYEQYF.

CDR3 loop: CSAGSSRERSTDTQYF. The CDR3 nucleotides are TGCAGTGCTGGATCTTCGAGGGAGAGAAGCACAGATACGCAGTATTTT. The rearrangement joins TRBV20-1 to TRBJ2-3, with D perhaps TRBD2 (5 bases). The ends were cut back, 5 bases at V and 0 bases at J, with 18 bases in the middle. The CDR3 runs to 16 residues. From germline, CDR1 is DFQATT and CDR2 SNEGSKA (reference sequence).

The rearrangement uses TRBV12-5 and TRBJ2-7; 9 bases are a match to TRBD2. The CDR3 totals 15 residues. The trim removed 2 bases at V and 3 bases at J, leaving 5 bases unmatched. In germline, CDR1 is LGHNT, CDR2 FRNRAP. The CDR3 DNA reads as TGTGCTAGTGGTTTGCTGACTAGCGGCGACTACGAGCAGTACTTC. Amino acids: CASGLLTSGDYEQYF.

V usage is TRBV4-1 and J usage is TRBJ1-2, with a tentative D call TRBD1 (5 bases). Germline assignment: CDR1 MGHRA and CDR2 YSYEKL. Trimming shortened V by 0 bases and J by 4 bases, and 12 bases separated the two germline ends. The CDR3 totals 15 residues. CDR3 DNA: TGCGCCAGCAGCCAAGAGTCGACAGCTACCTATGGCTACACCTTC. Its translation is CASSQESTATYGYTF.

This chain uses TRBV5-6 with TRBJ1-6; TRBD1 matches 9 bases. This CDR3 spans 14 amino acids. The germline gives CDR1 SGHDT, CDR2 YYEEEE. Trimming cost V 4 bases and J 10 bases; bases outside gene matches: 6. CDR3 sequence (DNA): TGTGCCAGCAGCCCGGGACAGGGATGGTCACCCCTCCACTTT. It translates to CASSPGQGWSPLHF. The variable domain in full, completed from reference TRBV5-6 and TRBJ1-6, reads DAGVTQSPTHLIKTRGQQVTLRCSPKSGHDTVSWYQQALGQGPQFIFQYYEEEERQRGNFPDRFSGHQFPNYSSELNVNALLLGDSALYLCASSPGQGWSPLHFGNGTRLTVT.

The CDR3 is CASSPWEEDEQFF. The CDR3 DNA reads TGTGCCAGCAGCCCCTGGGAGGAGGATGAGCAGTTCTTC. The chain recombines TRBV7-9 with TRBJ2-1; TRBD2 is a possible D gene (6 bases). The CDR3 length is 13 residues. Per the germline V gene, CDR1 is SEHNR and CDR2 is FQNEAQ (reference sequence). V was trimmed by 5 bases and J by 8 bases, leaving 13 bases between them.

The chain recombines TRBV28 with TRBJ1-5, with 8 bases matching TRBD1. V lost 6 bases and J lost 4; bases outside the gene matches: 5. Germline V CDR1 and CDR2: MDHEN, SYDVKM. This CDR3 is built from 14 residues. In DNA, the CDR3 is TGTGCCAGCAGCCTGACAGGGGAGAATCAGCCCCAGCATTTT. Translation: CASSLTGENQPQHF.

V usage is TRBV4-1 and J usage is TRBJ2-7; TRBD2 agrees at 7 bases. In germline, CDR1 is MGHRA, CDR2 YSYEKL. Germline trimming cut 3 bases from V and 0 bases from J; bases unmatched to any gene: 2. The CDR3 runs to 14 residues. CDR3 amino acids: CASSQGGNSYEQYF. The CDR3 DNA follows: TGCGCCAGCAGCCAGGGGGGGAACTCCTACGAGCAGTACTTC.

In its sample, this clonotype was seen a few times. Written as DNA, the CDR3 is TGTGCCAGCAGTTCTGACTCGTACACTGAAGCTTTCTTT. Translated, it gives CASSSDSYTEAFF. The V and J genes are TRBV12-3 or TRBV12-4 and TRBJ1-1; no reliable D call. V lost 4 bases, J lost 3 bases, and 9 bases lay in between. This CDR3 spans 13 amino acids.

This CDR3 is CASTRGSYYNEQFF. CDR3 nucleotides: TGTGCCAGTACCCGGGGCTCCTACTACAATGAGCAGTTCTTC. V usage is TRBV19 and J usage is TRBJ2-1; D may correspond to TRBD1 or TRBD2 (5 bases each). This CDR3 comprises 14 residues. V was pared by 7 bases and J by 3 bases, with 13 bases between. Germline loops: CDR1 LNHDA, CDR2 SQIVND (reference sequence).

V usage is TRBV27 and J usage is TRBJ2-1; D is undetermined. The CDR3 totals 13 residues. Trimming removed 5 bases from V and 6 bases from J, with 11 bases in between. Germline CDR1 MNHEY, CDR2 SMNVEV (reference sequence). The DNA of the CDR3 is TGTGCCAGCAGTCAAAGGTTCTTCAATGAGCAGTTCTTC. Amino acids: CASSQRFFNEQFF.